Each of the 20 T cell receptor beta chains below was sequenced from the same sample in a study of blood T cell repertoires in COVID-19. Assay: immunoSEQ multiplex PCR; the TCRdb copy retains only in-frame clones and omits some. The data hold under 250,000 clones, with about nine tenths observed a single time. The sequencing sample was made of peripheral blood. The origin of the receptors is a woman under 40 with COVID-19, enrolled during active disease.

The V and J genes are TRBV19 and TRBJ2-2, with TRBD2 matching 8 bases. The CDR3 loop spans 16 amino acids. The V gene end was trimmed by 4 bases and the J gene end by 7 bases; junction bases not matched to a gene: 11. The germline V gene has CDR1 LNHDA and CDR2 SQIVND (reference sequence). The CDR3 reads CASSNPPGGPIGELFF. As DNA, the CDR3 is TGTGCCAGTAGTAATCCGCCGGGGGGGCCGATCGGGGAGCTGTTTTTT.

The genes are TRBV12-3 or TRBV12-4 and TRBJ1-4; D remains ambiguous. V lost 6 bases to trimming and J lost 7 bases, with 12 bases between them. This CDR3 spans 13 amino acids. The CDR3 nucleotides read TGTGCCAGCAGAACCCTAGCAAGTGAAAAACTGTTTTTT. Residues: CASRTLASEKLFF.

This clone was seen once. The chain links TRBV7-9 to TRBJ2-2, with D possibly TRBD2 on 6 matching bases. Per germline, CDR1 SEHNR and CDR2 FQNEAQ (reference sequence). CDR3 length equals 17 residues. Trimming shortened V by 1 base and J by 1 base, and 13 bases separated the two germline ends. The CDR3, as DNA: TGTGCCAGCAGCTTAGACGTCGCGGGGCAGAACACCGGGGAGCTGTTTTTT. It is translated as CASSLDVAGQNTGELFF.

The rearrangement uses TRBV2 and TRBJ2-1, with 9 positions matching TRBD2. V shed 5 bases and J 9 bases; nucleotides not matched to a gene: 14. CDR1 and CDR2 (germline): SNHLY, FYNNEI. This CDR3 has 16 amino acids. This CDR3 reads CASSWAFGSGGLEQFF. CDR3 DNA sequence: TGTGCCAGCAGTTGGGCGTTCGGTAGCGGGGGTCTTGAGCAGTTCTTC.

Only one count was recorded for this clone. The chain employs TRBV11-3 and TRBJ2-3; TRBD1 matches at 7 bases. This CDR3 has 14 amino acids. Per the germline V gene, CDR1 is SGHNT and CDR2 is YENEEA. The ends lost 5 bases at V and 5 bases at J; junction bases unmatched: 7. The CDR3 nucleotides read TGTGCCAGCAGCCCCCCGGACAGGCAAGATACGCAGTATTTT. It specifies CASSPPDRQDTQYF.

Concerning this clone itself: Other DNA sequences within the sample encode an identical CDR3. CDR3 residues: CASRGTGQETQYF. In nucleotides, the CDR3 is TGTGCCAGCAGAGGGACAGGGCAAGAGACCCAGTACTTC. V and J are TRBV2 and TRBJ2-5; 9 nucleotides line up with TRBD1. The CDR3 totals 13 residues. J gave up 2 bases and V 6 bases, and 1 base lay outside the gene matches. Per germline, CDR1 SNHLY and CDR2 FYNNEI.

The J gene is TRBJ2-7, the V gene TRBV13; 8 bases fit TRBD2. The germline V gene has CDR1 PRHDT and CDR2 FYEKMQ (reference sequence). J lost 1 base, V lost 4 bases, and 9 bases had no gene match. This CDR3 comprises 16 residues. This CDR3 reads CASSSPGSGASYEQYF. CDR3 in DNA: TGTGCCAGCAGCTCCCCAGGTAGCGGGGCATCCTACGAGCAGTACTTC.

The sample holds one count of this clone. The V and J genes are TRBV19 and TRBJ2-6; 8 nucleotides agree with TRBD1. CDR1 and CDR2 (germline): LNHDA, SQIVND (reference sequence). The CDR3 loop spans 17 amino acids. V was clipped by 8 bases and J by 0 bases; unmatched bases: 9. DNA of the CDR3: TGTGCCAGTCAGGACAGGGCCAAACGCTCTGGGGCCAACGTCCTGACTTTC. It encodes CASQDRAKRSGANVLTF.

This clone was recorded once. This rearrangement joins TRBV6-2 or TRBV6-3 to TRBJ2-7, with 7 nucleotides matching TRBD1. This CDR3 comprises 16 residues. V dropped 0 bases and J dropped 3; count of bases not matched to a gene: 8. Per germline, CDR1 MNHEY and CDR2 SVGEGT. CDR3 region: CASSYSTGNRGYEQYF. CDR3 DNA sequence: TGTGCCAGCAGTTACTCGACAGGGAATCGTGGCTACGAGCAGTACTTC.

This clone was seen once. This chain links TRBV4-3 with TRBJ1-3; 7 nucleotides agree with TRBD1. This CDR3 is 16 amino acids long. V lost 5 bases, J lost 2 bases, and 9 bases stayed unmatched. Germline V gene data show CDR1 as LGHNA and CDR2 as YSLEER. DNA for the CDR3: TGCGCCAGCAGCGATGCCGGGACAGCGGCTGGAAACACCATATATTTT. As protein: CASSDAGTAAGNTIYF.

Here the CDR3 reads CASSQATGTKNIQYF. CDR3 nucleotide sequence: TGCGCCAGCAGCCAAGCTACCGGTACCAAAAACATTCAGTACTTC. The chain has TRBV4-3 and TRBJ2-4, with no clear D. Germline V CDR1 and CDR2: LGHNA, YSLEER. The CDR3 extends over 15 amino acids. V was shortened by 1 base and J by 2 bases, with 9 bases between the two germline ends.

V and J are TRBV7-2 and TRBJ2-3; 10 nucleotides align to TRBD2. V was clipped by 1 base and J by 4 bases; unmatched bases: 5. Germline V gene data show CDR1 as SGHTA and CDR2 as FQGNSA. This CDR3 is 16 amino acids long. The CDR3, as DNA: TGTGCCAGCAGCTTAGGGATAGCGGGAGGCTCAGATACGCAGTATTTT. Its protein product is CASSLGIAGGSDTQYF.

This clone was found a few times. The chain has TRBV28 and TRBJ1-1, with 8 bases fitting TRBD1. CDR1 and CDR2 (germline): MDHEN, SYDVKM. The CDR3 totals 13 residues. V shed 7 bases and J 4 bases; nucleotides not matched to a gene: 5. The CDR3 reads CASKVTGGTEAFF. CDR3 bases: TGTGCCAGCAAGGTCACAGGGGGCACTGAAGCTTTCTTT.

The V gene is TRBV5-6, the J gene TRBJ1-1; 10 bases fit TRBD1. The V gene's germline CDR1 is SGHDT and CDR2 YYEEEE. CDR3 length: 16 residues. V shed 4 bases and J 2 bases; nucleotides not matched to a gene: 8. The CDR3 sequence: CASSPGGDRGNTEAFF. CDR3 sequence (DNA): TGTGCCAGCAGCCCAGGCGGGGACAGGGGAAACACTGAAGCTTTCTTT.

V gene TRBV5-4 combines with J gene TRBJ2-4; weak D call: TRBD1 (5 bases). The CDR3 is 15 amino acids. Trimming shortened V by 3 bases and J by 0 bases, and 10 bases separated the two germline ends. The germline CDR1 and CDR2 sequences are SGHNT and YYREEE (reference sequence). The CDR3 bases are TGTGCCAGCAGCTCTGACAGCTCAGCCAAAAACATTCAGTACTTC. This encodes CASSSDSSAKNIQYF.

V and J are TRBV6-5 and TRBJ1-4; 9 positions agree with TRBD1. There are 16 residues in the CDR3. V dropped 4 bases and J dropped 2; count of bases not matched to a gene: 5. Germline-derived CDR1 and CDR2 are MNHEY and SVGAGI. This CDR3 is CASSFDRGSTNEKLFF. The CDR3 nucleotides are TGTGCCAGCAGTTTTGACAGGGGGTCGACTAATGAAAAACTGTTTTTT.

The chain carries TRBV6-5 and TRBJ2-3; D is uncertain. The CDR3 is made up of 13 amino acids. V was clipped by 2 bases and J by 5 bases, with 8 bases between them. In germline, CDR1 is MNHEY, CDR2 SVGAGI. This CDR3 reads CASSYGPGDTQYF. The CDR3 nucleotides are TGTGCCAGCAGTTACGGTCCAGGAGATACGCAGTATTTT.

There are a few counts of this clone. The chain combines TRBV13 with TRBJ2-3; 14 bases match TRBD2. V was clipped by 4 bases and J by 1 base; unmatched bases: 7. Germline loops: CDR1 PRHDT, CDR2 FYEKMQ (reference sequence). The length of the CDR3 is 18 residues. CDR3 protein: CASSSGTSGGPRTDTQYF. CDR3 DNA sequence: TGTGCCAGCAGCTCAGGGACTAGCGGGGGCCCTCGCACAGATACGCAGTATTTT.

The chain links TRBV11-3 to TRBJ2-7, with D perhaps matching TRBD1 (5 bases). V lost 4 bases, J lost 0 bases, and 13 bases lay in between. CDR1 SGHNT and CDR2 YENEEA come from the germline V gene. The CDR3 loop spans 15 amino acids. The CDR3 sequence: CASSCNPTDSYEQYV. The CDR3 DNA is TGTGCCAGCAGCTGCAACCCGACAGACTCCTACGAGCAGTACGTC.

The genes are TRBV29-1 and TRBJ1-4; TRBD1 matches 7 bases. The J segment lost 4 bases and the V segment lost 7 bases, leaving 3 bases of the junction unmatched. Germline values: CDR1 SQVTM, CDR2 ANQGSEA. The CDR3 is 12 residues long. CDR3 sequence: CSGTGYNEKLFF. The CDR3 bases are TGCAGCGGGACAGGTTATAATGAAAAACTGTTTTTT.